This passage covers 7 T cell receptor beta chains from one sample sequenced in a study of blood T cell repertoires in COVID-19. The method was immunoSEQ multiplex PCR; TCRdb's version includes in-frame clones alone and lacks a portion of them. The repertoire holds roughly 200,000 clones, with 84% as singletons. Sequenced material: peripheral blood. The receptors come from a man between 50 and 59 years old with active or convalescent COVID-19.

The J gene is TRBJ2-1, the V gene TRBV5-4; 7 bases fit TRBD1. The germline gives CDR1 SGHNT, CDR2 YYREEE (reference sequence). V was clipped by 6 bases and J by 7 bases; unmatched bases: 7. This CDR3 has 13 residues. The CDR3 reads CASTYRGRNEQFF. In nucleotides, the CDR3 is TGTGCCAGCACCTACAGGGGTAGAAATGAGCAGTTCTTC.

The chain links TRBV27 to TRBJ2-1; TRBD2 aligns across 10 bases. Germline V gene data show CDR1 as MNHEY and CDR2 as SMNVEV (reference sequence). The CDR3 runs to 15 residues. V was pared by 5 bases and J by 5 bases, with 6 bases of the junction left unmatched. In nucleotides, the CDR3 is TGTGCCAGCAGTATTTTAGCGGGGGGCCACAATGAGCAGTTCTTC. It yields the protein CASSILAGGHNEQFF.

This clone appeared once. The rearrangement links TRBV7-2 to TRBJ1-1; the D gene is possibly TRBD1 (5 bases). CDR1 is SGHTA and CDR2 is FQGNSA in the germline V gene. CDR3 length equals 14 residues. V shed 4 bases and J shed 3 bases, with 12 bases lying between them. CDR3 sequence reads: CASSYLGGDTEAFF. The CDR3 region has the DNA TGTGCCAGCAGCTATCTTGGGGGGGACACTGAAGCTTTCTTT.

V and J are TRBV7-9 and TRBJ2-1; possibly TRBD2 for D (6 bases). Germline assignment: CDR1 SEHNR and CDR2 FQNEAQ (reference sequence). The CDR3 length is 14 residues. Between the trimmed V and J ends, which lost 8 bases and 7 bases, there was a span of 18 bases. The CDR3 loop is CASQHRGLDNEQFF. The DNA for the CDR3 is TGTGCCAGCCAGCACCGGGGACTTGATAATGAGCAGTTCTTC.

The rearrangement uses TRBV10-3 and TRBJ1-2; unclear D gene. CDR3 length: 13 amino acids. Per germline, CDR1 ENHRY and CDR2 SYGVKD. V was clipped by 2 bases and J by 2 bases, with 6 bases between them. CDR3 amino acids: CAISELANYGYTF. The CDR3, as DNA: TGTGCCATCAGTGAGCTAGCGAACTATGGCTACACCTTC.

The V and J genes are TRBV5-5 and TRBJ2-2; maybe TRBD2 (6 bases). The ends were cut back, 4 bases at V and 3 bases at J, with 10 bases in the middle. Germline CDR1 and CDR2: SGHKS and YYEKEE (reference sequence). The CDR3 is 14 amino acids. This CDR3 reads CASSPWGDTGELFF. The CDR3 DNA reads TGTGCCAGCAGCCCATGGGGGGACACCGGGGAGCTGTTTTTT.

Only a few counts were recorded for this clone. The gene calls are TRBV19 and TRBJ1-1; D unresolved. CDR1 is LNHDA, CDR2 SQIVND, per germline (reference sequence). This CDR3 has 12 amino acids. Trimming left V 3 bases short and J 10 bases short, with 12 bases between. CDR3 coding DNA: TGTGCCAGTAGTATGGGTCGGGTAGTAGCTTTCTTT. Protein: CASSMGRVVAFF.